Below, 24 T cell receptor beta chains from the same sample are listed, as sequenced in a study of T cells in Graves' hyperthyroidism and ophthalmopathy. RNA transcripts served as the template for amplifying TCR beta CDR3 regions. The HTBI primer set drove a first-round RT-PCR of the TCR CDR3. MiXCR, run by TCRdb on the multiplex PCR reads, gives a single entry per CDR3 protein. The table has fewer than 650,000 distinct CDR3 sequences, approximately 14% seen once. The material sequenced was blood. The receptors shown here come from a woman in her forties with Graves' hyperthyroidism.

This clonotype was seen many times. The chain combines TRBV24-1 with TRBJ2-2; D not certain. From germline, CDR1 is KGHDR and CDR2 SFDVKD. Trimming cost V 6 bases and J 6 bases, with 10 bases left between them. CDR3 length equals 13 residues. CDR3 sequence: CATSRSASGELFF. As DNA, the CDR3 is TGTGCCACCAGTCGATCGGCTTCCGGGGAGCTGTTTTTT.

This CDR3 reads CASSDLAGDREQYF. In nucleotides, the CDR3 is TGTGCCAGCAGTGACCTAGCGGGAGATCGGGAGCAGTACTTC. The V gene is TRBV2, the J gene TRBJ2-7; TRBD2 matches 10 bases. Germline loops: CDR1 SNHLY, CDR2 FYNNEI. The V and J ends lost 3 bases and 7 bases, in that order; junction bases with no gene match: 6. The CDR3 length is 14 residues.

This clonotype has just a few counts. The CDR3 DNA follows: TGCAGTGCTAGAGAGTCTCGGCAAGTAAACATTCAGTACTTC. Protein: CSARESRQVNIQYF. This chain joins TRBV20-1 and TRBJ2-4; D is undetermined. The CDR3 has 14 amino acids. Trimming took 0 bases from V and 6 from J, leaving 12 bases between them. Germline V gene data show CDR1 as DFQATT and CDR2 as SNEGSKA (reference sequence).

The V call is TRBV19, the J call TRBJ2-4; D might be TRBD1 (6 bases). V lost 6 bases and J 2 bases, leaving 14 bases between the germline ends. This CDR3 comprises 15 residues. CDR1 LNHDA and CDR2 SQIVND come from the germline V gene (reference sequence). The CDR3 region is CASSGQPLSKNIQYF. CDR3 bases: TGTGCCAGTAGCGGACAGCCTCTTTCCAAAAACATTCAGTACTTC. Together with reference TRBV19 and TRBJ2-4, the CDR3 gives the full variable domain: DGGITQSPKYLFRKEGQNVTLSCEQNLNHDAMYWYRQDPGQGLRLIYYSQIVNDFQKGDIAEGYSVSREKKESFPLTVTSAQKNPTAFYLCASSGQPLSKNIQYFGAGTRLSVL.

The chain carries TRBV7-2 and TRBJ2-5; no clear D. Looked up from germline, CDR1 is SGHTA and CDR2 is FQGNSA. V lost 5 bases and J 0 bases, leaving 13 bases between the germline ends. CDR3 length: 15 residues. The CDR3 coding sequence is TGTGCCAGCAGCCCGCTTGGACGGAACCAAGAGACCCAGTACTTC. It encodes CASSPLGRNQETQYF.

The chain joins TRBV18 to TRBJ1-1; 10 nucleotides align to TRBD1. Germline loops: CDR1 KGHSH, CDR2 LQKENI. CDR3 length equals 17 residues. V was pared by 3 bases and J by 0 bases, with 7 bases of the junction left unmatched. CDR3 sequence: CASSPRDRGKMNTEAFF. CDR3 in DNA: TGTGCCAGCTCACCCCGGGACAGGGGTAAAATGAACACTGAAGCTTTCTTT.

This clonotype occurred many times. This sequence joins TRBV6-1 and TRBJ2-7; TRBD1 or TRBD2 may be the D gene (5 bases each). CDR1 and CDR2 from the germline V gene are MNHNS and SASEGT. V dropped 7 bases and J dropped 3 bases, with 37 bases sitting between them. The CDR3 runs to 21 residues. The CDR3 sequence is CASNNGLEPGRSPYPHYEQYF. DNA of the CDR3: TGTGCCAGCAACAACGGGCTCGAACCGGGACGGAGCCCCTATCCCCACTACGAGCAGTACTTC.

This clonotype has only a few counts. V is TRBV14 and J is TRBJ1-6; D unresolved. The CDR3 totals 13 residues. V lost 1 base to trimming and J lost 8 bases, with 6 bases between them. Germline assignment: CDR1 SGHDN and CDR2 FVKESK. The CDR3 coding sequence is TGTGCCAGCAGCCAAGTTATGGATTCACCCCTCCACTTT. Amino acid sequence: CASSQVMDSPLHF.

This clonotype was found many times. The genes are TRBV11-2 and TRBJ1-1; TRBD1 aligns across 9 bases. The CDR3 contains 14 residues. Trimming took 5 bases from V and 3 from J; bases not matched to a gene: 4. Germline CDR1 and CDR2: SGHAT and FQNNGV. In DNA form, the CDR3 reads TGTGCCAGCAGCGTAACAGGGGGCCACACTGAAGCTTTCTTT. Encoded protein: CASSVTGGHTEAFF.

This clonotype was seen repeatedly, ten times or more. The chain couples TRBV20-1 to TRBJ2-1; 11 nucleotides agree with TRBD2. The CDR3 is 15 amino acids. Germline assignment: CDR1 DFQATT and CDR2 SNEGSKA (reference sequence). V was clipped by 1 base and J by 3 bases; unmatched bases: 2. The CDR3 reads CSARGGLAVYNEQFF. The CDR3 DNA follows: TGCAGTGCTAGAGGGGGACTAGCGGTCTACAATGAGCAGTTCTTC.

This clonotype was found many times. CDR3 region: CASSYGGGNTEAFF. CDR3 nucleotides: TGTGCCAGCAGTTACGGCGGGGGGAACACTGAAGCTTTCTTT. This chain uses TRBV12-3 or TRBV12-4 with TRBJ1-1; maybe TRBD1 (5 bases). Trimming cost V 4 bases and J 1 base, with 10 bases left between them. This CDR3 contains 14 residues.

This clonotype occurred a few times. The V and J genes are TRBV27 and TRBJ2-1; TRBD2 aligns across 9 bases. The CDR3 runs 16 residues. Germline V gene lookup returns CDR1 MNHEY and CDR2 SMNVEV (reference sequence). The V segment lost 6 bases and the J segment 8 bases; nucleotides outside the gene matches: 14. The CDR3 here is CASSPRGGNRIYEQFF. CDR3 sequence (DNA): TGTGCCAGCAGCCCGCGGGGGGGCAATAGAATATATGAGCAGTTCTTC.

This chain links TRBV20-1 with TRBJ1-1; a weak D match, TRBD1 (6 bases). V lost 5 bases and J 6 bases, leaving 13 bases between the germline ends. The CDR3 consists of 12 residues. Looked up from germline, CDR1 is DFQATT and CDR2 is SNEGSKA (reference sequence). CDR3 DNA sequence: TGCAGTGCTTGGACCTACAGGGCTGAAGCTTTCTTT. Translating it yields CSAWTYRAEAFF.

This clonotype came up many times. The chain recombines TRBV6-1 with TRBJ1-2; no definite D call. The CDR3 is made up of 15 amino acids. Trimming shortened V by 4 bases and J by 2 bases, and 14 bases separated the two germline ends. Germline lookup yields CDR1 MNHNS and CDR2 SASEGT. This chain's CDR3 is CASSALDGTNYGYTF. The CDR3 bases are TGTGCCAGCAGTGCCCTGGACGGAACGAACTATGGCTACACCTTC.

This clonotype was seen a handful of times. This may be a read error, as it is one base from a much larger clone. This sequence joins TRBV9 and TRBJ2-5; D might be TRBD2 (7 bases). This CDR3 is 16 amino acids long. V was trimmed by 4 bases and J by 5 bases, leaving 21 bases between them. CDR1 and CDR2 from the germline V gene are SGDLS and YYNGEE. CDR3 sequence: CASSTEAGGQWETQYF. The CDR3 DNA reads TGTGCCAGCAGCACGGAAGCCGGGGGGCAGTGGGAGACCCAGTACTTC.

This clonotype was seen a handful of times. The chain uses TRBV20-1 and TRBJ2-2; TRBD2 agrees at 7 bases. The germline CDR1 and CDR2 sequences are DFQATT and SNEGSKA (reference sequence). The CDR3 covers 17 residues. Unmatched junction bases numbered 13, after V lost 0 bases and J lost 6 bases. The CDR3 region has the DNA TGCAGTGCTAGAGATAAGTACCTGACAGCGGGACCCGGGGAGCTGTTTTTT. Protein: CSARDKYLTAGPGELFF.

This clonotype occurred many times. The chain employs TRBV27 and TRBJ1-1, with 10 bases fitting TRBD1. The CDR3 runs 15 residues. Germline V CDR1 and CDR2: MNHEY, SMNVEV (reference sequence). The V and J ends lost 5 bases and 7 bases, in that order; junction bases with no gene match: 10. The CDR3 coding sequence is TGTGCCAGCAGTGCAAGACAGGGGGCGGCGGATGAAGCTTTCTTT. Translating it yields CASSARQGAADEAFF.

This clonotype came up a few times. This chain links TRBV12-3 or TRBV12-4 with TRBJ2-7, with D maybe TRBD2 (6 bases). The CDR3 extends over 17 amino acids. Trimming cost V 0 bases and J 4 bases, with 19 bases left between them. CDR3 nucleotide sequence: TGTGCCAGCAGTTTAGCAGGCTACCCCGGGGGAGTGTACGAGCAGTACTTC. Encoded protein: CASSLAGYPGGVYEQYF.

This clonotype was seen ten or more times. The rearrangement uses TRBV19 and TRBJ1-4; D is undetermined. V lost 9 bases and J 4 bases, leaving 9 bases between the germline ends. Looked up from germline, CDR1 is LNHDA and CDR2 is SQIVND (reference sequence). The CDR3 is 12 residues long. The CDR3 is CASSRLNEKLFF. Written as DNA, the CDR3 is TGTGCCAGCAGTCGTCTTAATGAAAAACTGTTTTTT.

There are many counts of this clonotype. CDR3 protein: CASSESLADAYEQYF. The DNA for the CDR3 is TGCGCCAGCAGTGAGAGTCTAGCGGACGCCTACGAGCAGTACTTC. This chain uses TRBV10-2 with TRBJ2-7, with 7 bases aligning to TRBD2. The CDR3 contains 15 residues. Germline trimming cut 2 bases from V and 2 bases from J; bases unmatched to any gene: 6. CDR1 is WSHSY, CDR2 SAAADI, per germline.

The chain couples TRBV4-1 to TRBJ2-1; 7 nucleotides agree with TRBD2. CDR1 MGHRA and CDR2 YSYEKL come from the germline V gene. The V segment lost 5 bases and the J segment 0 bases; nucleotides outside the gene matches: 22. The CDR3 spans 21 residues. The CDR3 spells CASSATTTGTNSRSSYNEQFF. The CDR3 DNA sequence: TGCGCCAGCAGCGCCACTACTACCGGGACTAATTCTCGGAGCTCCTACAATGAGCAGTTCTTC.

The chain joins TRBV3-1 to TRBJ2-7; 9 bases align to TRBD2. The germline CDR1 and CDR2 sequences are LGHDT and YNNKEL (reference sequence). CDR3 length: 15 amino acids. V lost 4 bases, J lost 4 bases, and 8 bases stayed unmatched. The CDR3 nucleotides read TGTGCCAGCAGCCGAGTGGCGGGAGGGTCATACGAGCAGTACTTC. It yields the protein CASSRVAGGSYEQYF.

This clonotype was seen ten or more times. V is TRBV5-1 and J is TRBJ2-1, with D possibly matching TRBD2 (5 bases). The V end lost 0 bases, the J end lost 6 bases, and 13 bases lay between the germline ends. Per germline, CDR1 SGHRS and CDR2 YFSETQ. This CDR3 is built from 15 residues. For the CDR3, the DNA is TGCGCCAGCAGCTTGGAGGCGGGTTCGCGCAATGAGCAGTTCTTC. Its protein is CASSLEAGSRNEQFF.

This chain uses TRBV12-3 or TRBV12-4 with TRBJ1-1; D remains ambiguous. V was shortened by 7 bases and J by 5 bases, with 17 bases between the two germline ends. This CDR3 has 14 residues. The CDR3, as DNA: TGTGCCAGCACCGACCTGGCGGGCGGGACTGAAGCTTTCTTT. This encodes CASTDLAGGTEAFF.